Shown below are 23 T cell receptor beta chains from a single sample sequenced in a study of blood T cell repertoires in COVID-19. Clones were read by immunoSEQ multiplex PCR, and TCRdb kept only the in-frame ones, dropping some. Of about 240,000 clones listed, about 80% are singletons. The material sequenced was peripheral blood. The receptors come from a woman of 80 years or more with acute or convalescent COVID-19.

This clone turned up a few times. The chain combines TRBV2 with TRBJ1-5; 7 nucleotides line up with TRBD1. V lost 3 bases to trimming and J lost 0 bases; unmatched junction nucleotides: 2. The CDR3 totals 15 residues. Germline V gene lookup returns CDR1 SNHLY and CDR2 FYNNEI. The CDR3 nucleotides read TGTGCCAGCAGTGATGACAGGGCTAGCAATCAGCCCCAGCATTTT. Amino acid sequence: CASSDDRASNQPQHF.

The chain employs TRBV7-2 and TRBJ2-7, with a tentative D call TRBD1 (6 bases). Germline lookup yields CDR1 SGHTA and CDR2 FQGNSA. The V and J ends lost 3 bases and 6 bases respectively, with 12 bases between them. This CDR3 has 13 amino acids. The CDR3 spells CASSFQGLVEQYF. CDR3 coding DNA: TGTGCCAGCAGCTTTCAGGGGTTGGTCGAGCAGTACTTC.

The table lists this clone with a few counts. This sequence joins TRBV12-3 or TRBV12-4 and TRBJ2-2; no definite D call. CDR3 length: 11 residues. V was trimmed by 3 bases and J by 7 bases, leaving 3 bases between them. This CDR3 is CASSFLGELFF. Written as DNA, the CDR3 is TGTGCCAGCAGTTTCCTCGGGGAGCTGTTTTTT.

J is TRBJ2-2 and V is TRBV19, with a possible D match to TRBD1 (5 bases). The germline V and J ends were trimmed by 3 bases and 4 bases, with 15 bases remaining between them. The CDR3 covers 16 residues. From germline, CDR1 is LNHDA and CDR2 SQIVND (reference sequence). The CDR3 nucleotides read TGTGCCAGTAGTATTGGCAGGGCGCAGGGCACCGGGGAGCTGTTTTTT. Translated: CASSIGRAQGTGELFF.

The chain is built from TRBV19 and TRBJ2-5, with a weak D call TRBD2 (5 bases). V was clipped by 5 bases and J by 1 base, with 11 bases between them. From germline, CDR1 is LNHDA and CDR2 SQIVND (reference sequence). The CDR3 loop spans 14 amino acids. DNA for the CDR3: TGTGCCAGTAGTCGCCCGGGATTCCAAGAGACCCAGTACTTC. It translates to CASSRPGFQETQYF.

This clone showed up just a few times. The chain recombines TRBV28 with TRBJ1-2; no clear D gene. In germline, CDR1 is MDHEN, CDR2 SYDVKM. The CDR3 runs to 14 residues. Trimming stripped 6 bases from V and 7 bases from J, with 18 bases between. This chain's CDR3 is CASRSPGLWGGYTF. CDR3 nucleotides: TGTGCCAGCAGGAGCCCGGGGTTATGGGGTGGCTACACCTTC.

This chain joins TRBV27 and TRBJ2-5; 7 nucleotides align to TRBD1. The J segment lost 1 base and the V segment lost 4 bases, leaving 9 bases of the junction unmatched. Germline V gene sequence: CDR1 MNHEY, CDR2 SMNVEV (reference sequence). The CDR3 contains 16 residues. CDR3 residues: CASSSDRQGLQETQYF. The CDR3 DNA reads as TGTGCCAGCAGTTCCGACCGACAGGGTCTCCAAGAGACCCAGTACTTC.

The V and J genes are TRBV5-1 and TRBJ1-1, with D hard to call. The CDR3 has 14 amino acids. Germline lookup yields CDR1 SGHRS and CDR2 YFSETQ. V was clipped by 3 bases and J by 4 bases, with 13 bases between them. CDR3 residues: CASSSGGQSTEAFF. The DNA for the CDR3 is TGCGCCAGCAGCTCAGGAGGGCAAAGCACTGAAGCTTTCTTT. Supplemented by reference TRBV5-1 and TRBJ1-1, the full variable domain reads KAGVTQTPRYLIKTRGQQVTLSCSPISGHRSVSWYQQTPGQGLQFLFEYFSETQRNKGNFPGRFSGRQFSNSRSEMNVSTLELGDSALYLCASSSGGQSTEAFFGQGTRLTVV.

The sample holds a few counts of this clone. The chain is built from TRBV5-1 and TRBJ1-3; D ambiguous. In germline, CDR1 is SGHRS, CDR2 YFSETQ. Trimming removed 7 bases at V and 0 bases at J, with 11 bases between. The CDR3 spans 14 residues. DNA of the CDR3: TGCGCCAGCGGAGAAGGGAGCTCTGGAAACACCATATATTTT. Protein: CASGEGSSGNTIYF.

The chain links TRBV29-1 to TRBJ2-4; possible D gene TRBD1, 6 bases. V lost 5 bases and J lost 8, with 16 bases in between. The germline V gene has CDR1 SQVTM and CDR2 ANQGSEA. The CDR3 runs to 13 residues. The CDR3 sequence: CSVRGRGKDIQYF. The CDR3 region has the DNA TGCAGCGTTCGAGGCAGGGGTAAAGACATTCAGTACTTC.

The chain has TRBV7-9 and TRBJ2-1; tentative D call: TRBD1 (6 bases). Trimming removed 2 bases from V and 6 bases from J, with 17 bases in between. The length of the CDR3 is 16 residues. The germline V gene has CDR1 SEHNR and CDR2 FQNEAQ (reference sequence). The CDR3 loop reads CASSLWGQGTPNEQFF. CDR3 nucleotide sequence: TGTGCCAGCAGCTTATGGGGCCAGGGGACGCCCAATGAGCAGTTCTTC. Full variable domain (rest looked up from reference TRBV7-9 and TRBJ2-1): DTGVSQNPRHKITKRGQNVTFRCDPISEHNRLYWYRQTLGQGPEFLTYFQNEAQLEKSRLLSDRFSAERPKGSFSTLEIQRTEQGDSAMYLCASSLWGQGTPNEQFFGPGTRLTVL.

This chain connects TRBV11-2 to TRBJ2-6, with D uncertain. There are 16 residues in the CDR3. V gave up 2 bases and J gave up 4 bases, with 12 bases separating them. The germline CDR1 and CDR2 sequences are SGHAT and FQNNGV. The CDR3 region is CASSLTRSAGANVLTF. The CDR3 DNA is TGTGCCAGCAGCTTAACGAGGTCGGCCGGGGCCAACGTCCTGACTTTC.

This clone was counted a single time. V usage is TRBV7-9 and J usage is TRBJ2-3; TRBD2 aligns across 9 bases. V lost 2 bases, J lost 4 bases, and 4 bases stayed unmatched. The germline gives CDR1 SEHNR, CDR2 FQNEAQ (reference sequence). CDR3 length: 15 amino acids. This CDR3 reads CASSLYGTSSDTQYF. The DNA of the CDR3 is TGTGCCAGCAGCTTATACGGGACTAGCTCAGATACGCAGTATTTT.

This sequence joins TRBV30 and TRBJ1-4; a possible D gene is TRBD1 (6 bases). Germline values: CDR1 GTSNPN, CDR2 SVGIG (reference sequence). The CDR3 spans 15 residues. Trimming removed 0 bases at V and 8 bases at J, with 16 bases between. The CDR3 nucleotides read TGTGCCTGGAGTGTTCGGACAGTGGGGGGGGAAAAACTGTTTTTT. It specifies CAWSVRTVGGEKLFF.

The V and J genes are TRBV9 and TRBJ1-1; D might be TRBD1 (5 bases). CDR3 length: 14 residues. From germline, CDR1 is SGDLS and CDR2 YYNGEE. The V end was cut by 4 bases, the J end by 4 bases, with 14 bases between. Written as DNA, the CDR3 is TGTGCCAGCAGCCCTCAAACGGGGGGCACTGAAGCTTTCTTT. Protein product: CASSPQTGGTEAFF.

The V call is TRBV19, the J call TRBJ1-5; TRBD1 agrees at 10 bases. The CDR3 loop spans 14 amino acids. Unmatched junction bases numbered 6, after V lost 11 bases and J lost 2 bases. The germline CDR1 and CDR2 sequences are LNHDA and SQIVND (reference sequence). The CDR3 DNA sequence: TGTGCCGGGTCCGACAGGGGGCGCAATCAGCCCCAGCATTTT. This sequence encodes CAGSDRGRNQPQHF.

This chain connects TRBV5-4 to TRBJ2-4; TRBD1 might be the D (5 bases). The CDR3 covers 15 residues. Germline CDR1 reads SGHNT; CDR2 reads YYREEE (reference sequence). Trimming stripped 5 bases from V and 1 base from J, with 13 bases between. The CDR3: CASSPDMAAKNIQYF. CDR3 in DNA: TGTGCCAGCAGTCCGGACATGGCCGCCAAAAACATTCAGTACTTC.

CDR3 sequence reads: CASSLVSPTGVGTEAFF. DNA for the CDR3: TGTGCCAGCAGCTTAGTGTCACCCACAGGGGTCGGCACTGAAGCTTTCTTT. The genes are TRBV7-2 and TRBJ1-1; 7 nucleotides agree with TRBD1. This CDR3 region has 17 residues. The V gene's germline CDR1 is SGHTA and CDR2 FQGNSA. Trimming cost V 1 base and J 4 bases; bases outside gene matches: 12.

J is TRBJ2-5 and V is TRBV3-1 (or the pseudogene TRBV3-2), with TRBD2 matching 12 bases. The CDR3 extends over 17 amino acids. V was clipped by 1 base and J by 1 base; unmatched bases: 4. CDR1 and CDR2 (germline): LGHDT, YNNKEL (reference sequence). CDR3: CASSQVRLAGVQETQYF. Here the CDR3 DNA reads TGTGCCAGCAGCCAAGTGCGACTAGCGGGGGTCCAAGAGACCCAGTACTTC.

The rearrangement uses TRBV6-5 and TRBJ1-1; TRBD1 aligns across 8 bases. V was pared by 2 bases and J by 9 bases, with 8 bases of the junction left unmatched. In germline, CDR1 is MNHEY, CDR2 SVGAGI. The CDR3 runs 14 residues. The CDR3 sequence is CASSYDPGGAQAFF. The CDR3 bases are TGTGCCAGCAGTTACGATCCAGGGGGCGCACAAGCTTTCTTT.

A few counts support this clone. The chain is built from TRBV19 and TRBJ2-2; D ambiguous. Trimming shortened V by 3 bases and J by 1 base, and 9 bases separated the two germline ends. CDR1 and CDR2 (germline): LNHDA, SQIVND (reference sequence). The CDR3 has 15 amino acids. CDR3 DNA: TGTGCCAGTAGTATTGAGTCCGTGAACACCGGGGAGCTGTTTTTT. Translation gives CASSIESVNTGELFF.

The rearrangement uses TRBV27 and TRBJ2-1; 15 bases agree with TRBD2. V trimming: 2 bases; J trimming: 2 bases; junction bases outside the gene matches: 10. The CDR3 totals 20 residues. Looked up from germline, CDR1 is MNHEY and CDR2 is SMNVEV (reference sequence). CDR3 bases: TGTGCCAGCAGTTTACTGGGACTAGCGGGGGGCCCCGGAACCTACAATGAGCAGTTCTTC. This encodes CASSLLGLAGGPGTYNEQFF.

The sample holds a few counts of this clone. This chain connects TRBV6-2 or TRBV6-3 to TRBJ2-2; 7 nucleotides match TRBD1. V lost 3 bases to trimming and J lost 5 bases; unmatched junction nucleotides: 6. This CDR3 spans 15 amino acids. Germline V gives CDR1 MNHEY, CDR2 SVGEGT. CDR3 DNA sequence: TGTGCCAGCAGTTATGAGGGGGCAGGTACCGGGGAGCTGTTTTTT. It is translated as CASSYEGAGTGELFF.